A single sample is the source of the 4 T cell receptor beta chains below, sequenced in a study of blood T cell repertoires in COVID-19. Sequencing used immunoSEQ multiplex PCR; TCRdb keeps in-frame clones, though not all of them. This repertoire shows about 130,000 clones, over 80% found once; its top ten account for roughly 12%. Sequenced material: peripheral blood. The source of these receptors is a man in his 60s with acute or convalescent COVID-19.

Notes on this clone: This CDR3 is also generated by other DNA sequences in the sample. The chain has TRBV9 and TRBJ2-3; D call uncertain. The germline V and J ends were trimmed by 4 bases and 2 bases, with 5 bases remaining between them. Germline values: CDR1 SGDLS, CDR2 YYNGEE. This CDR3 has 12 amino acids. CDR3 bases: TGTGCCAGCAGCAGAGTCACAGATACGCAGTATTTT. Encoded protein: CASSRVTDTQYF.

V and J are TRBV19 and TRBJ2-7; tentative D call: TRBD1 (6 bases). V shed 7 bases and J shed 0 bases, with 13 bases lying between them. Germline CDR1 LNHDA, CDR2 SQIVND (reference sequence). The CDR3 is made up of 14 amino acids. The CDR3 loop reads CASTELRGSYEQYF. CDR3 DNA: TGTGCCAGTACAGAACTCAGGGGCTCCTACGAGCAGTACTTC.

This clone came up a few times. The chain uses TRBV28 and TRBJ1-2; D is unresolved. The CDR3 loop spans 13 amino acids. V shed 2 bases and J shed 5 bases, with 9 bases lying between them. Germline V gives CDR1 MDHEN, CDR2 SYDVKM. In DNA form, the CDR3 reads TGTGCCAGCAGTTTAGTACAGACATATGGCTACACCTTC. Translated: CASSLVQTYGYTF.

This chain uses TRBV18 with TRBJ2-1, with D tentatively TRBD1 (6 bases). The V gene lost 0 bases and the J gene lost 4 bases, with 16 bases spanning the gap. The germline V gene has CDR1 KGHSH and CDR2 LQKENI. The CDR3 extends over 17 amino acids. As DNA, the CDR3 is TGTGCCAGCTCACCACCACAGGGAGCAGACATTTACAATGAGCAGTTCTTC. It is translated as CASSPPQGADIYNEQFF.